These 22 T cell receptor beta chains originate from one sample sequenced in a study of T cells in Graves' hyperthyroidism and ophthalmopathy. RNA transcripts served as the template for amplifying TCR beta CDR3 regions. Carried out on the TCR CDR3, a first-round RT-PCR used the HTBI primer set. TCRdb reanalysed the multiplex PCR reads using MiXCR and keeps one entry per CDR3 protein. The table has about half a million distinct CDR3 sequences, 20% to 25% seen once. Sequenced material: blood. These receptors originate from a man aged 18 to 30 with Graves' hyperthyroidism.

This clonotype occurred many times. The J gene is TRBJ1-3, the V gene TRBV30; D remains unclear. CDR3 size: 11 residues. Germline CDR1 reads GTSNPN; CDR2 reads SVGIG (reference sequence). The V gene lost 0 bases and the J gene lost 9 bases, with 6 bases spanning the gap. The CDR3 loop is CAWSVGSTIYF. In DNA form, the CDR3 reads TGTGCCTGGAGTGTAGGGAGCACCATATATTTT.

This clonotype was seen only a few times. The rearrangement joins TRBV18 to TRBJ2-7; D is unresolved. V lost 2 bases and J 2 bases, leaving 4 bases between the germline ends. Looked up from germline, CDR1 is KGHSH and CDR2 is LQKENI. This CDR3 is 12 amino acids long. CDR3 region: CASSPSTYEQYF. The CDR3 DNA reads as TGTGCCAGCTCACCATCAACCTACGAGCAGTACTTC. Complete variable domain (other parts from reference TRBV18 and TRBJ2-7): NAGVMQNPRHLVRRRGQEARLRCSPMKGHSHVYWYRQLPEEGLKFMVYLQKENIIDESGMPKERFSAEFPKEGPSILRIQQVVRGDSAAYFCASSPSTYEQYFGPGTRLTVT.

The sample holds many counts of this clonotype. The chain carries TRBV20-1 and TRBJ2-7; a possible D gene is TRBD1 (6 bases). Germline CDR1 DFQATT, CDR2 SNEGSKA (reference sequence). The V end was cut by 0 bases, the J end by 4 bases, with 16 bases between. This CDR3 is built from 15 residues. CDR3 amino acids: CSARDNPGHRYEQYF. The CDR3 DNA sequence: TGCAGTGCTAGAGATAATCCGGGACATCGATACGAGCAGTACTTC.

This clonotype occurred many times. The V call is TRBV6-5, the J call TRBJ1-1; no definite D call. Germline values: CDR1 MNHEY, CDR2 SVGAGI. The CDR3 is 14 amino acids. Trimming took off 4 bases at V and 3 bases at J, with 12 bases between the two ends. Written as DNA, the CDR3 is TGTGCCAGCAGTTTTTGGGGTTCCGACACTGAAGCTTTCTTT. As protein: CASSFWGSDTEAFF.

In its sample, this clonotype was seen many times. V gene TRBV18 combines with J gene TRBJ1-2, with 7 bases matching TRBD1. There are 13 residues in the CDR3. Germline V gene sequence: CDR1 KGHSH, CDR2 LQKENI. With V trimmed by 2 bases and J by 7 bases, 4 bases remained unmatched. CDR3 DNA: TGTGCCAGCTCACCAGACAGGGACGCTGGCTACACCTTC. It specifies CASSPDRDAGYTF. The full variable domain, in which reference TRBV18 and TRBJ1-2 provide the parts outside the CDR3, is NAGVMQNPRHLVRRRGQEARLRCSPMKGHSHVYWYRQLPEEGLKFMVYLQKENIIDESGMPKERFSAEFPKEGPSILRIQQVVRGDSAAYFCASSPDRDAGYTFGSGTRLTVV.

The genes are TRBV5-4 and TRBJ2-7; D remains ambiguous. The V end was cut by 0 bases, the J end by 9 bases, with 10 bases between. The CDR3 is 12 residues long. CDR1 is SGHNT, CDR2 YYREEE, per germline (reference sequence). The CDR3 coding sequence is TGTGCCAGCAGCTTGGTCGTCTCCGGGCAGTACTTC. Residues: CASSLVVSGQYF.

This clonotype has at least ten counts. The rearrangement uses TRBV5-1 and TRBJ1-1; 10 bases map to TRBD1. Germline CDR1 and CDR2: SGHRS and YFSETQ. V trimming: 7 bases; J trimming: 7 bases; junction bases outside the gene matches: 7. The CDR3 is made up of 13 amino acids. This CDR3 is CASSAGTGDEAFF. CDR3 nucleotide sequence: TGCGCCAGCTCGGCGGGGACAGGGGATGAAGCTTTCTTT.

This clonotype appeared a few times. CDR3 bases: TGTGCCATCAGTGGGTCCCAGGGAGTTCAGCCCCAGCATTTT. Its translation: CAISGSQGVQPQHF. This chain links TRBV10-3 with TRBJ1-5; TRBD1 is a possible D gene (5 bases). Trimming took 4 bases from V and 6 from J, leaving 13 bases between them. This CDR3 contains 14 residues. Germline-derived CDR1 and CDR2 are ENHRY and SYGVKD.

The chain carries TRBV4-1 and TRBJ2-7, with TRBD2 matching 8 bases. V shed 3 bases and J 2 bases; nucleotides not matched to a gene: 12. Per the germline V gene, CDR1 is MGHRA and CDR2 is YSYEKL. The CDR3 is 17 amino acids. For the CDR3, the DNA is TGCGCCAGCAGCCACCTCTTCCCCAGCGGGGGAACCTACGAGCAGTACTTC. Amino acids: CASSHLFPSGGTYEQYF.

The DNA for the CDR3 is TGCGCCAGCAGCTTGGAGGTCGGATCCGAGCAGTACTTC. Protein: CASSLEVGSEQYF. The genes are TRBV5-1 and TRBJ2-7; no clear D. This CDR3 has 13 residues. Germline CDR1 SGHRS, CDR2 YFSETQ. Trimming shortened V by 0 bases and J by 6 bases, and 10 bases separated the two germline ends.

This clonotype was observed many times. The CDR3 DNA reads TGTGCCAGCAGACCGATTCCCGACACTGAAGCTTTCTTT. Encoded protein: CASRPIPDTEAFF. The J gene is TRBJ1-1, the V gene TRBV9; D call uncertain. CDR1 is SGDLS, CDR2 YYNGEE, per germline. Trimming pared 5 bases from V and 3 bases from J, leaving 11 bases between. The CDR3 totals 13 residues. Using reference TRBV9 and TRBJ1-1 for the parts outside the CDR3, the full variable domain is DSGVTQTPKHLITATGQRVTLRCSPRSGDLSVYWYQQSLDQGLQFLIQYYNGEERAKGNILERFSAQQFPDLHSELNLSSLELGDSALYFCASRPIPDTEAFFGQGTRLTVV.

The V and J genes are TRBV6-1 and TRBJ2-7; D is possibly TRBD2 (5 bases). CDR1 is MNHNS, CDR2 SASEGT, per germline. The CDR3 runs to 14 residues. Trimming took 6 bases from V and 4 from J, leaving 16 bases between them. The CDR3 coding sequence is TGTGCCAGCAGCAACCCCTTAACGGGGTACGAGCAGTACTTC. Amino acid sequence: CASSNPLTGYEQYF.

Ten or more counts support this clonotype. The chain uses TRBV12-5 and TRBJ2-7; no clear D gene. The CDR3 extends over 13 amino acids. The germline gives CDR1 LGHNT, CDR2 FRNRAP. V shed 1 base and J shed 1 base, with 5 bases lying between them. The CDR3 sequence: CASGLGESYEQYF. The DNA for the CDR3 is TGTGCTAGTGGTTTGGGGGAATCCTACGAGCAGTACTTC.

This clonotype was seen at least ten times. The rearrangement links TRBV11-2 to TRBJ1-1; D call uncertain. In germline, CDR1 is SGHAT, CDR2 FQNNGV. This CDR3 region has 13 residues. V dropped 5 bases and J dropped 3 bases, with 10 bases sitting between them. CDR3 coding DNA: TGTGCCAGCAGCCCCCCCAGCGACACTGAAGCTTTCTTT. Its protein is CASSPPSDTEAFF.

V gene TRBV6-2 or TRBV6-3 combines with J gene TRBJ2-5; D unresolved. Looked up from germline, CDR1 is MNHEY and CDR2 is SVGEGT. Trimming shortened V by 6 bases and J by 3 bases, and 17 bases separated the two germline ends. The CDR3 covers 15 residues. This chain's CDR3 is CASSQSPLSKETQYF. CDR3 DNA: TGTGCCAGCAGCCAAAGCCCCCTTTCAAAAGAGACCCAGTACTTC.

This clonotype was seen more than once but under ten times. CDR3 loop: CASSPIAGLTYEQYF. CDR3 nucleotides: TGTGCCAGTAGCCCTATAGCGGGCCTGACCTACGAGCAGTACTTC. The rearrangement uses TRBV19 and TRBJ2-7; TRBD2 agrees at 7 bases. The CDR3 loop spans 15 amino acids. V lost 6 bases to trimming and J lost 2 bases; unmatched junction nucleotides: 10. Germline V gives CDR1 LNHDA, CDR2 SQIVND (reference sequence). The full variable domain, with the rest looked up from reference TRBV19 and TRBJ2-7, is DGGITQSPKYLFRKEGQNVTLSCEQNLNHDAMYWYRQDPGQGLRLIYYSQIVNDFQKGDIAEGYSVSREKKESFPLTVTSAQKNPTAFYLCASSPIAGLTYEQYFGPGTRLTVT.

This clonotype appeared a few times. J is TRBJ2-6 and V is TRBV24-1; tentatively, D is TRBD1 (5 bases). Germline-derived CDR1 and CDR2 are KGHDR and SFDVKD. Trimming took 4 bases from V and 2 from J, leaving 11 bases between them. The CDR3 length is 16 residues. CDR3 residues: CATSDRVYAGANVLTF. The CDR3 region has the DNA TGTGCCACCAGTGACAGGGTATATGCTGGGGCCAACGTCCTGACTTTC.

The V call is TRBV2, the J call TRBJ1-1; tentatively, D is TRBD1 (6 bases). Trimming took 8 bases from V and 7 from J, leaving 14 bases between them. The CDR3 sequence is 12 residues long. Per germline, CDR1 SNHLY and CDR2 FYNNEI. CDR3 nucleotide sequence: TGTGCCAGCTATCGGGGGCAGGTTGAAGCTTTCTTT. Translated, it gives CASYRGQVEAFF.

This clonotype has more than one count but fewer than ten. A single base separates this from a much larger clone, so it may be a read error. This chain connects TRBV28 to TRBJ2-7, with 8 bases matching TRBD1. CDR3 size: 14 residues. Losses at the gene ends were 3 bases for V and 2 bases for J; bases not matched to a gene: 3. Germline assignment: CDR1 MDHEN and CDR2 SYDVKM. The DNA for the CDR3 is TGTGCCAGCAGTTTCCCGGGACAGGCCTACGAGCAGTACTTC. This translates into CASSFPGQAYEQYF.

This clonotype was counted at least ten times. The rearrangement uses TRBV24-1 and TRBJ2-5; 7 bases match TRBD1. Germline loops: CDR1 KGHDR, CDR2 SFDVKD. This CDR3 has 17 amino acids. V shed 4 bases and J 0 bases; nucleotides not matched to a gene: 10. CDR3 residues: CATSDPTQGFNQETQYF. In DNA, the CDR3 is TGTGCCACCAGTGACCCAACACAGGGGTTTAACCAAGAGACCCAGTACTTC.

This clonotype was detected ten times or more. J is TRBJ1-5 and V is TRBV12-3 or TRBV12-4; 8 nucleotides align to TRBD1. The junction had 10 bases not matched to a gene; V was cut back by 4 bases and J by 5 bases. This CDR3 spans 16 amino acids. CDR3 residues: CASSSPSGTGHQPQHF. DNA for the CDR3: TGTGCCAGCAGTTCCCCGAGCGGGACAGGCCATCAGCCCCAGCATTTT.

The chain joins TRBV30 to TRBJ1-5, with D possibly matching TRBD1 (5 bases). This CDR3 has 14 amino acids. Germline CDR1 is GTSNPN and CDR2 is SVGIG (reference sequence). The V end lost 4 bases, the J end lost 5 bases, and 15 bases lay between the germline ends. The CDR3 is CAWNQGGADQPQHF. CDR3 DNA: TGTGCCTGGAATCAGGGTGGGGCCGATCAGCCCCAGCATTTT.